This record looks at one T cell receptor (beta chain) sequence and its context. This specimen belongs to a study of early T cells in non-severe SARS-CoV-2 infection. TCRdb redid the calling of the 5' RACE reads with MiXCR, one entry per CDR3 protein. Of some 81,000 distinct CDR3 sequences listed, around 16% were seen once; the top ten hold about 2.6%. CDR1 is SGHVS and CDR2 is FQNEAQ in the germline V gene. The CDR3 has 14 amino acids. V lost 5 bases to trimming and J lost 4 bases, with 12 bases between them. This clonotype was obtained from an adult who was a healthcare worker with PCR-confirmed SARS-CoV-2 infection or an uninfected control (not recorded which). The V and J genes are TRBV7-8 and TRBJ2-1; D ambiguous. Input material: whole blood. The CDR3 DNA is TGTGCCAGCAGCCAGATTCCTCTATACAATGAGCAGTTCTTC. Translation: CASSQIPLYNEQFF.